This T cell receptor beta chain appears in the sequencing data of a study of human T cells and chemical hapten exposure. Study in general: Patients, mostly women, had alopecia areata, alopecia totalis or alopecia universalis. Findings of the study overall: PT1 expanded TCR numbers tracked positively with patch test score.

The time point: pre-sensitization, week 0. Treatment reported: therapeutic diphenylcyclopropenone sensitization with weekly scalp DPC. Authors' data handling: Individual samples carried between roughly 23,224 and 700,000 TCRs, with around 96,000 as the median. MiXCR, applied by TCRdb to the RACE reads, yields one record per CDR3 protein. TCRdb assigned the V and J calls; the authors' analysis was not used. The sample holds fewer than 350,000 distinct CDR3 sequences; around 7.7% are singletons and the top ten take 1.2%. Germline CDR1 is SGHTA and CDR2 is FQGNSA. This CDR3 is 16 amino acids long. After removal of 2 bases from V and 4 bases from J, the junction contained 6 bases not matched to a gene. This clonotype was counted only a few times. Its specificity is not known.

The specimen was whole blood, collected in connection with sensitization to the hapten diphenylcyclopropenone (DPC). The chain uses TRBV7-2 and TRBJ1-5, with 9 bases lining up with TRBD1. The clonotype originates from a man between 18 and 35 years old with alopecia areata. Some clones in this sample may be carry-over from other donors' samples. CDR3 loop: CASSLWGTGSNQPQHF. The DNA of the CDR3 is TGTGCCAGCAGCTTATGGGGGACAGGGAGTAATCAGCCCCAGCATTTT. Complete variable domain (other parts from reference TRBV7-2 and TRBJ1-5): GAGVSQSPSNKVTEKGKDVELRCDPISGHTALYWYRQSLGQGLEFLIYFQGNSAPDKSGLPSDRFSAERTGGSVSTLTIQRTQQEDSAVYLCASSLWGTGSNQPQHFGDGTRLSIL.